This TCR beta chain was sequenced for a study of CD8+ T cells in alopecia areata. In germline, CDR1 is GTSNPN, CDR2 SVGIG (reference sequence). The CDR3 covers 14 residues. Sequencing relied on a cDNA template that was reverse transcribed from extracted RNA. Data came from immunoSEQ multiplex PCR; TCRdb stores just in-frame clones and leaves some out. The data contain 160,000 or so clones, around half of them seen just once; the ten biggest clones take up less than 20%. About this clone itself: At one end the junction does not follow the germline gene, possibly because of a read error.

The gene calls are TRBV30 and TRBJ1-1, with D perhaps TRBD1 (5 bases). The specimen was CD8+ T cells sorted from blood, collected at week 0. The receptor comes from a human donor with alopecia areata. CDR3 in DNA: TGTGGCTGGTCTGTGGGGGGTCCCTACACTGAAGCTTTCTTT. It specifies CGWSVGGPYTEAFF. The whole variable domain, filled in from reference TRBV30 and TRBJ1-1, reads SQTIHQWPATLVQPVGSPLSLECTVEGTSNPNLYWYRQAAGRGLQLLFYSVGIGQISSEVPQNLSASRPQDRQFILSSKKLLLSDSGFYLCGWSVGGPYTEAFFGQGTRLTVV.